One and the same sample provided the 6 T cell receptor beta chains below, sequenced in a study of spatial heterogeneity in lung cancer. TCRdb processed the 5' RACE reads anew with MiXCR; each CDR3 protein has one entry. The data contain fewer than 25,000 distinct CDR3 sequences, under 4% of them singletons. Time point specified: sample taken at primary tumor resection. The input for sequencing was PBMCs, taken at surgery. These receptors all stem from a female donor with early-stage non-small cell lung cancer.

There are many counts of this clonotype. This chain connects TRBV7-6 to TRBJ2-7; 7 nucleotides align to TRBD1. V lost 4 bases and J lost 0; bases outside the gene matches: 12. The germline V gene has CDR1 SGHVS and CDR2 FNYEAQ. The CDR3 is 17 residues long. CDR3 DNA sequence: TGTGCCAGCAGCTACCGGGACAGCAAACTAAGCTCCTACGAGCAGTACTTC. This sequence encodes CASSYRDSKLSSYEQYF.

This clonotype was picked up many times. The chain carries TRBV27 and TRBJ1-4, with a weak D call TRBD1 (5 bases). CDR3 length: 15 amino acids. Germline V gene sequence: CDR1 MNHEY, CDR2 SMNVEV (reference sequence). V shed 4 bases and J shed 0 bases, with 9 bases lying between them. For the CDR3, the DNA is TGTGCCAGCAGTTGGGACGGTGCAACTAATGAAAAACTGTTTTTT. This sequence encodes CASSWDGATNEKLFF.

This clonotype appeared many times. V gene TRBV5-6 combines with J gene TRBJ2-1, with D uncertain. Germline CDR1 is SGHDT and CDR2 is YYEEEE. V dropped 0 bases and J dropped 5 bases, with 6 bases sitting between them. The CDR3 is 13 amino acids. CDR3 amino acids: CASSLERNNEQFF. The CDR3 nucleotides read TGTGCCAGCAGCTTGGAGAGGAACAATGAGCAGTTCTTC.

This clonotype has a count of ten or more. This chain uses TRBV29-1 with TRBJ1-2; 9 nucleotides agree with TRBD1. J lost 6 bases, V lost 4 bases, and 6 bases had no gene match. Germline CDR1 SQVTM, CDR2 ANQGSEA. The CDR3 contains 13 residues. The CDR3 DNA reads TGCAGCGTTGTGGGGACAGGGTCGAATGGCTACACCTTC. Its protein is CSVVGTGSNGYTF. The whole variable domain, remainder taken from reference TRBV29-1 and TRBJ1-2, is SAVISQKPSRDICQRGTSLTIQCQVDSQVTMMFWYRQQPGQSLTLIATANQGSEATYESGFVIDKFPISRPNLTFSTLTVSNMSPEDSSIYLCSVVGTGSNGYTFGSGTRLTVV.

In this sample, this clonotype turned up a few times. Possible read error: a much larger clone is one base away. This chain links TRBV14 with TRBJ2-1; 10 bases align to TRBD2. This CDR3 region has 14 residues. The V gene end was trimmed by 8 bases and the J gene end by 3 bases; junction bases not matched to a gene: 4. The germline CDR1 and CDR2 sequences are SGHDN and FVKESK. In nucleotides, the CDR3 is TGTGCCAGCTCCGGGACTAGCGACTACAATGAGCAGTTCTTC. As protein: CASSGTSDYNEQFF.

Ten or more counts support this clonotype. The V gene is TRBV5-1, the J gene TRBJ1-1; 7 bases agree with TRBD1. The CDR3 sequence is 14 residues long. V lost 3 bases and J lost 1; bases outside the gene matches: 3. Germline values: CDR1 SGHRS, CDR2 YFSETQ. The CDR3: CASSWTGWNTEAFF. Written as DNA, the CDR3 is TGCGCCAGCAGCTGGACAGGCTGGAACACTGAAGCTTTCTTT. Together with reference TRBV5-1 and TRBJ1-1, the CDR3 gives the full variable domain: KAGVTQTPRYLIKTRGQQVTLSCSPISGHRSVSWYQQTPGQGLQFLFEYFSETQRNKGNFPGRFSGRQFSNSRSEMNVSTLELGDSALYLCASSWTGWNTEAFFGQGTRLTVV.